These 17 T cell receptor beta chains were all obtained from the same sample, sequenced in a study of T cells in Graves' hyperthyroidism and ophthalmopathy. TCR beta CDR3 region amplification was performed from RNA transcripts. The HTBI primer set was used in a first-round RT-PCR of the TCR CDR3. MiXCR, run by TCRdb on the multiplex PCR reads, gives a single entry per CDR3 protein. The sample has about 640,000 distinct CDR3 sequences; 20% are singletons. The specimen sequenced was blood. These receptors all come from a man aged 25 to 45 with Graves' ophthalmopathy.

In this sample, this clonotype turned up many times. This chain uses TRBV6-5 with TRBJ1-1; possible D gene TRBD1, 6 bases. V was cut by 3 bases and J by 0 bases, with 8 bases left in between. Germline lookup yields CDR1 MNHEY and CDR2 SVGAGI. There are 14 residues in the CDR3. In nucleotides, the CDR3 is TGTGCCAGCAGTTATGGGGGGCTGAACACTGAAGCTTTCTTT. Amino acids: CASSYGGLNTEAFF.

The chain joins TRBV4-1 to TRBJ2-2, with D tentatively TRBD1 (5 bases). The CDR3 length is 15 residues. Trimming took 1 base from V and 4 from J, leaving 10 bases between them. Germline lookup yields CDR1 MGHRA and CDR2 YSYEKL. CDR3 coding DNA: TGCGCCAGCAGCCAAGCAGGGCTTGGCACCGGGGAGCTGTTTTTT. Residues: CASSQAGLGTGELFF.

This clonotype was counted a few times. This chain links TRBV19 with TRBJ1-1; no definite D call. Germline V lookup: CDR1 LNHDA, CDR2 SQIVND (reference sequence). This CDR3 contains 15 residues. V lost 5 bases to trimming and J lost 5 bases, with 18 bases between them. DNA of the CDR3: TGTGCCAGTAGTCCGGGTGGGAATTCCCCGACTGAAGCTTTCTTT. Its protein is CASSPGGNSPTEAFF.

The gene calls are TRBV20-1 and TRBJ2-7; no clear D gene. Deletions cut 2 bases from V and 2 bases from J, with 7 bases between. Germline CDR1 DFQATT, CDR2 SNEGSKA (reference sequence). There are 12 residues in the CDR3. The DNA for the CDR3 is TGCAGTGCTAGAAACGGTGCCTACGAGCAGTACTTC. Protein product: CSARNGAYEQYF.

The V and J genes are TRBV12-3 or TRBV12-4 and TRBJ2-2; D not resolved. Deletions cut 5 bases from V and 4 bases from J, with 8 bases between. There are 13 residues in the CDR3. The CDR3 spells CASSLFFTGELFF. The CDR3 DNA is TGTGCCAGCAGTCTCTTTTTCACCGGGGAGCTGTTTTTT.

CDR3 DNA: TGTGCCAGCAGACAAAGGGGTCTCCAGCCCCAGCATTTT. Translating it yields CASRQRGLQPQHF. V and J are TRBV27 and TRBJ1-5; maybe TRBD1 (5 bases). Trimming removed 6 bases from V and 7 bases from J, with 13 bases in between. The germline V gene has CDR1 MNHEY and CDR2 SMNVEV (reference sequence). There are 13 residues in the CDR3.

As regards this clonotype: This may be a read error: a much more frequent sequence differs by one nucleotide. V and J are TRBV11-3 and TRBJ2-1, with TRBD2 matching 10 bases. The CDR3 is 16 amino acids. The trim removed 4 bases at V and 4 bases at J, leaving 7 bases unmatched. Germline CDR1 reads SGHNT; CDR2 reads YENEEA. This CDR3 is CASSSSGTSVYNEQFF. The CDR3 DNA is TGTGCCAGCAGCTCCTCCGGGACTAGCGTGTACAATGAGCAGTTCTTC.

J is TRBJ2-3 and V is TRBV5-1, with 9 positions matching TRBD1. CDR1 and CDR2 from the germline V gene are SGHRS and YFSETQ. V gave up 4 bases and J gave up 2 bases; unmatched junction bases: 8. This CDR3 has 16 residues. DNA of the CDR3: TGCGCCAGCAGCCCTTGGGGGACAGGGTCCACAGATACGCAGTATTTT. Residues: CASSPWGTGSTDTQYF.

This clonotype was seen a few times. The chain joins TRBV30 to TRBJ2-3; 9 nucleotides align to TRBD2. There are 14 residues in the CDR3. Germline V gene lookup returns CDR1 GTSNPN and CDR2 SVGIG (reference sequence). Trimming at V came to 2 bases and at J to 2 bases, leaving 2 bases not matched to a gene. The CDR3 nucleotides are TGTGCCTGGAGTCTAGCGGGATACACAGATACGCAGTATTTT. It is translated as CAWSLAGYTDTQYF.

The rearrangement uses TRBV6-2 or TRBV6-3 and TRBJ2-7, with TRBD2 matching 13 bases. There are 16 residues in the CDR3. Germline V gene data show CDR1 as MNHEY and CDR2 as SVGEGT. V shed 2 bases, J shed 6 bases, and the junction held 7 bases outside the gene matches. Written as DNA, the CDR3 is TGTGCCAGCAGTTACGCCGGGACTAGCGGGATAGGCGAGCAGTACTTC. Translated: CASSYAGTSGIGEQYF.

The V gene is TRBV3-1, the J gene TRBJ1-1; a possible D gene is TRBD1 (5 bases). Per germline, CDR1 LGHDT and CDR2 YNNKEL (reference sequence). The ends were cut back, 1 base at V and 8 bases at J, with 11 bases in the middle. This CDR3 has 13 residues. In nucleotides, the CDR3 is TGTGCCAGCAGCCAAGGAAGAGGGGCCGAAGCTTTCTTT. Its translation: CASSQGRGAEAFF.

The V and J genes are TRBV28 and TRBJ1-6, with TRBD1 matching over 7 bases. The CDR3 covers 16 residues. With V trimmed by 6 bases and J by 3 bases, 8 bases remained unmatched. Germline V lookup: CDR1 MDHEN, CDR2 SYDVKM. CDR3 amino acids: CASSPDRDDYNSPLHF. Here the CDR3 DNA reads TGTGCCAGCAGCCCTGACAGGGATGACTATAATTCACCCCTCCACTTT. The full variable domain, in which reference TRBV28 and TRBJ1-6 provide the parts outside the CDR3, is DVKVTQSSRYLVKRTGEKVFLECVQDMDHENMFWYRQDPGLGLRLIYFSYDVKMKEKGDIPEGYSVSREKKERFSLILESASTNQTSMYLCASSPDRDDYNSPLHFGNGTRLTVT.

This chain links TRBV4-2 with TRBJ2-1; TRBD2 matches 12 bases. CDR1 LGHNA and CDR2 YNFKEQ come from the germline V gene. CDR3 length: 19 amino acids. V shed 4 bases, J shed 7 bases, and the junction held 17 bases outside the gene matches. The CDR3 loop is CASSPFPLAGGPVANEQFF. The DNA of the CDR3 is TGTGCCAGCAGCCCCTTTCCGCTAGCGGGAGGGCCCGTTGCAAATGAGCAGTTCTTC.

The V and J genes are TRBV27 and TRBJ2-2, with 8 nucleotides matching TRBD2. J lost 3 bases, V lost 3 bases, and 9 bases had no gene match. Germline CDR1 MNHEY, CDR2 SMNVEV (reference sequence). This CDR3 region has 17 residues. This chain's CDR3 is CASSFLPGTRYTGELFF. The CDR3 DNA reads as TGTGCCAGCAGTTTTCTTCCCGGGACTAGATACACCGGGGAGCTGTTTTTT.

Turning to this clonotype: Mismatch with germline at one junction end may stem from a read error. V gene TRBV12-3 or TRBV12-4 combines with J gene TRBJ1-5; D remains unclear. There are 15 residues in the CDR3. CDR3 sequence (DNA): TGTGCCAGCAGCTTAGAATCACTTAGCAATCAGCCCCAGCATTTT. This gives the protein CASSLESLSNQPQHF.

The table lists this clonotype with many counts. The chain uses TRBV12-3 or TRBV12-4 and TRBJ2-5, with 7 positions matching TRBD2. Trimming cost V 5 bases and J 5 bases; bases outside gene matches: 11. This CDR3 has 15 amino acids. The DNA for the CDR3 is TGTGCCAGCAGTCTCGGGGGGAATTCGGCTGAGACCCAGTACTTC. Its translation: CASSLGGNSAETQYF.

This clonotype has just one count. The chain couples TRBV9 to TRBJ2-5; perhaps TRBD1 as D (6 bases). Trimming removed 3 bases at V and 3 bases at J, with 15 bases between. CDR1 and CDR2 from the germline V gene are SGDLS and YYNGEE. The CDR3 totals 15 residues. CDR3 in amino acids: CASSASGTREETQYF. CDR3 bases: TGTGCCAGCAGCGCGTCCGGGACAAGAGAAGAGACCCAGTACTTC. Together with reference TRBV9 and TRBJ2-5, the CDR3 gives the full variable domain: DSGVTQTPKHLITATGQRVTLRCSPRSGDLSVYWYQQSLDQGLQFLIQYYNGEERAKGNILERFSAQQFPDLHSELNLSSLELGDSALYFCASSASGTREETQYFGPGTRLLVL.